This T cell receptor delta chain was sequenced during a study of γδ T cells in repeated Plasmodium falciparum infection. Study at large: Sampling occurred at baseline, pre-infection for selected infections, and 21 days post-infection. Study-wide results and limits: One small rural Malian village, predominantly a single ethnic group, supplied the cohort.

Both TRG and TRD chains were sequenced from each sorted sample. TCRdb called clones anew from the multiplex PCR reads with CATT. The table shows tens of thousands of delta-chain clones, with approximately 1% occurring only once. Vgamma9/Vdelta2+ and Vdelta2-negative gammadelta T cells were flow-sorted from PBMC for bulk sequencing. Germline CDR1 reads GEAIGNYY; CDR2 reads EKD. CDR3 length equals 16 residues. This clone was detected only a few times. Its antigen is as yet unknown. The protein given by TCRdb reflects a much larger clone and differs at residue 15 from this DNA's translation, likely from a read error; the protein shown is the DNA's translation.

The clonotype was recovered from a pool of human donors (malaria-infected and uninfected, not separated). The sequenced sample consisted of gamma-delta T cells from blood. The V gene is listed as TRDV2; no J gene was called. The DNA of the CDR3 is TGTGCCTGTGACACAGTGTCCCACCGCTACACCGATAAACTCACCTTT. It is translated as CACDTVSHRYTDKLTF.